This T cell receptor beta chain was observed in a study of T cell repertoires in cytomegalovirus infection. The wider study: It can be stated that public TCR beta signatures indicated CMV infection as well as a matching HLA type. General study points: The ex vivo response was dominated by HLA-C-restricted CMV-specific TCR beta clonotypes. Cumulative frequency (of public TCR beta family members) identified carriers of CMV plus the relevant HLA.

Regarding this clonotype: No antigen is known for it.

Each CDR3 protein is one row after TCRdb ran MiXCR on the reads. The sample contains 50,000 or so distinct CDR3 sequences, roughly 20% of which appear only once. Germline V lookup: CDR1 SGHAT, CDR2 FQDESV (reference sequence). Trimming took off 2 bases at V and 2 bases at J, with 12 bases between the two ends. The CDR3 covers 15 residues. The sample in question was CD8+ T cells from cultured PBMCs, obtained from culture after CMV antigen stimulation. This clonotype was sampled from a human donor in good health (CMV status not recorded). Some clones in this sample may be carry-over from other donors' samples. The V and J genes are TRBV11-1 and TRBJ2-5; a possible D gene is TRBD2 (6 bases). CDR3 DNA: TGTGCCAGCAGCTTAAACGGGGGAGTTCAAGAGACCCAGTACTTC. It encodes CASSLNGGVQETQYF.